These T cell receptor beta chains were read from a single sample in a study of T cell responses to AZD1222 COVID-19 vaccine. The method was immunoSEQ multiplex PCR; TCRdb's version includes in-frame clones alone and lacks a portion of them. The sample has roughly 100,000 clones; about 91% are singletons. This specimen consisted of peripheral blood, obtained on day 0 of AZD1222 vaccination. The origin of the receptors is an adult in good health. The CDR3 runs from the conserved cysteine through the conserved F or W. Fields, in order: J gene, clone size, V gene, D gene, CDR3 protein, CDR3 DNA. D genes are given only for firm matches. Size is stated for part of the rows, as once, few or many counts, or as a class when the clone is expanded.

TRBJ2-7 - TRBV10-2 TRBD2 CASSVAGDPYEQYF TGCGCCAGCAGTGTTGCGGGGGATCCGTACGAGCAGTACTTC
TRBJ2-3 - TRBV2 TRBD1 CASRRTGLTFTDTQYF TGTGCCAGCAGGCGGACAGGGCTAACCTTCACAGATACGCAGTATTTT
TRBJ1-1 - TRBV10-3 - CAISESSSGPKGNTEAFF TGTGCCATCAGTGAGTCTTCCTCTGGGCCTAAGGGGAACACTGAAGCTTTCTTT
TRBJ2-7 - TRBV10-1 - CASSESWDRSYEQYF TGCGCCAGCAGTGAGTCTTGGGACCGCTCCTACGAGCAGTACTTC
TRBJ1-5 - TRBV13 - CASSLFDQPQHF TGTGCCAGCAGCTTATTTGATCAGCCCCAGCATTTT
TRBJ2-7 - TRBV3-1/TRBV3-2 - CASSQEGGVGYEQYF TGTGCCAGCAGCCAAGAAGGGGGAGTTGGCTACGAGCAGTACTTC
TRBJ1-6 - TRBV7-9 TRBD1 CASSFGTVPRSPLHF TGTGCCAGCAGCTTCGGGACAGTACCCCGTTCACCCCTCCACTTT
TRBJ1-5 - TRBV19 - CASSISHRAGNQPQHF TGTGCCAGTAGTATTTCTCACAGGGCCGGCAATCAGCCCCAGCATTTT
TRBJ1-2 - TRBV6-5 TRBD1 CASSPGQGMRYTF TGTGCCAGCAGTCCGGGACAGGGAATGCGCTACACCTTC
TRBJ2-4 - TRBV3-1/TRBV3-2 TRBD1 CASSQAMGRGAKNIQYF TGTGCCAGCAGCCAAGCGATGGGCAGGGGGGCCAAAAACATTCAGTACTTC
TRBJ1-2 - TRBV4-1 TRBD1 CASGGTGVNYGYTF TGCGCCAGCGGTGGGACAGGCGTTAACTATGGCTACACCTTC
TRBJ1-5 once TRBV5-1 - CASSSGYNQPQHF TGCGCCAGCAGTTCAGGGTACAATCAGCCCCAGCATTTT
TRBJ2-2 - TRBV3-1/TRBV3-2 - CASKVGGNTGELFF TGTGCCAGCAAAGTGGGGGGGAACACCGGGGAGCTGTTTTTT
TRBJ2-6 - TRBV3-1/TRBV3-2 - CASSQGVFSGANVLTF TGTGCCAGCAGCCAAGGGGTCTTCTCTGGGGCCAACGTCCTGACTTTC
TRBJ2-3 - TRBV29-1 - CSVALGGGTDTQYF TGCAGCGTAGCCTTAGGGGGGGGCACAGATACGCAGTATTTT
TRBJ2-7 - TRBV19 TRBD1 CASSIDRGTGVPRQYF TGTGCCAGTAGTATAGATCGGGGGACAGGGGTCCCAAGGCAGTACTTC
TRBJ1-1 - TRBV5-5 - CASSYEWTVKVNTEAFF TGTGCCAGCAGCTACGAGTGGACCGTTAAAGTGAACACTGAAGCTTTCTTT
TRBJ1-4 - TRBV5-5 TRBD1 CASSIPPGQVATNEKLFF TGTGCCAGCAGCATACCTCCGGGACAGGTTGCAACTAATGAAAAACTGTTTTTT
TRBJ1-1 - TRBV6-5 - CASRAGPNTEAFF TGTGCCAGCAGGGCAGGACCTAACACTGAAGCTTTCTTT